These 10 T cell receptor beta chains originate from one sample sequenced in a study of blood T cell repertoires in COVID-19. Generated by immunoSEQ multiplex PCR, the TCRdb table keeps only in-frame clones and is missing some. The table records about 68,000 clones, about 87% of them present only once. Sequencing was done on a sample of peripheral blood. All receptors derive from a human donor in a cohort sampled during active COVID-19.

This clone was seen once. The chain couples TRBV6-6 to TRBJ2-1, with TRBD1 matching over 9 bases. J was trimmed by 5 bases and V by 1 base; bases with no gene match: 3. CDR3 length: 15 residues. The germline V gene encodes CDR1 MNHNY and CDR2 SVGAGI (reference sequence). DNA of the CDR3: TGTGCCAGCAGTTACTTGGACAGGGGCCACAATGAGCAGTTCTTC. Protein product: CASSYLDRGHNEQFF.

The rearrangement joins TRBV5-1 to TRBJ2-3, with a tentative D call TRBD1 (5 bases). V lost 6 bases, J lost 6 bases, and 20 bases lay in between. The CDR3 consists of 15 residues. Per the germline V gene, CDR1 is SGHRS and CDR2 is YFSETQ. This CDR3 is CASMSDSLFVDTQYF. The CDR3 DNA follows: TGCGCCAGCATGAGTGACAGTCTCTTCGTGGATACGCAGTATTTT.

The CDR3: CAVRVGTDTQYF. The CDR3 nucleotides are TGTGCCGTAAGAGTCGGCACAGATACGCAGTATTTT. This sequence joins TRBV6-5 and TRBJ2-3; the D is unclear. Trimming left V 11 bases short and J 1 base short, with 10 bases between. The CDR3 covers 12 residues. CDR1 is MNHEY and CDR2 is SVGAGI in the germline V gene.

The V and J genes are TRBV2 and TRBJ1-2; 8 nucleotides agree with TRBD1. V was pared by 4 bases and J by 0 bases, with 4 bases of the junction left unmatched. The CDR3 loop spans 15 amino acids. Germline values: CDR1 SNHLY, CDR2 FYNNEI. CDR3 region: CASSVRQGSNYGYTF. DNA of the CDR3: TGTGCCAGCAGTGTTAGACAGGGGTCTAACTATGGCTACACCTTC. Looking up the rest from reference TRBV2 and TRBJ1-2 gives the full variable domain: EPEVTQTPSHQVTQMGQEVILRCVPISNHLYFYWYRQILGQKVEFLVSFYNNEISEKSEIFDDQFSVERPDGSNFTLKIRSTKLEDSAMYFCASSVRQGSNYGYTFGSGTRLTVV.

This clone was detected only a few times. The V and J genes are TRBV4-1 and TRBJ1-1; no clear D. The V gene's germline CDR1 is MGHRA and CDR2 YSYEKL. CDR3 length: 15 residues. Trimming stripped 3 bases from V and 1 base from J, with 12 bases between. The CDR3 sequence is CASSQILRPNTEAFF. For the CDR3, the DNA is TGCGCCAGCAGCCAGATCCTGCGCCCGAACACTGAAGCTTTCTTT.

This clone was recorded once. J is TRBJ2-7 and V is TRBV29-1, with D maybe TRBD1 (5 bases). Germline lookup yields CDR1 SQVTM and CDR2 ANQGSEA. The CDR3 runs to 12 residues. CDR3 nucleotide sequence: TGCAGGGCCGATACAGGTACCTACGAGCAGTACTTC. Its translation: CRADTGTYEQYF.

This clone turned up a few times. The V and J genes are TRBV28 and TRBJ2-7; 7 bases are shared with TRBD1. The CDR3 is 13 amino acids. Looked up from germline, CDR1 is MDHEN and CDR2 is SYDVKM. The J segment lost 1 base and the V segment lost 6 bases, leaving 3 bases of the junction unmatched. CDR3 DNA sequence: TGTGCCAGCAGATCAGGGGGATCCTACGAGCAGTACTTC. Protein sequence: CASRSGGSYEQYF.

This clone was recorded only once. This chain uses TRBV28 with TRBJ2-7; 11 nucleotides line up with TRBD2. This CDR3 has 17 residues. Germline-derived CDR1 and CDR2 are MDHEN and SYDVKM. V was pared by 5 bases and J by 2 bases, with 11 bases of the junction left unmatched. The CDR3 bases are TGTGCCAGCAGTCAGCCACCCGGGACTAGCGGAGCCTACGAGCAGTACTTC. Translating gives CASSQPPGTSGAYEQYF.

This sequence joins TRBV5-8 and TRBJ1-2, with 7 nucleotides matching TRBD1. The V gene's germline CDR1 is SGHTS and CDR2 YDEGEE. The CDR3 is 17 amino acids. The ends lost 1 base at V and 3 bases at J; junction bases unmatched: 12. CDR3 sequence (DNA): TGTGCCAGCAGCTTGTCGACAGGGTATTTTTGGGACTATGGCTACACCTTC. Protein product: CASSLSTGYFWDYGYTF. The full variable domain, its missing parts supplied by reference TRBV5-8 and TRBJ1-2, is EAGVTQSPTHLIKTRGQQATLRCSPISGHTSVYWYQQALGLGLQFLLWYDEGEERNRGNFPPRFSGRQFPNYSSELNVNALELEDSALYLCASSLSTGYFWDYGYTFGSGTRLTVV.

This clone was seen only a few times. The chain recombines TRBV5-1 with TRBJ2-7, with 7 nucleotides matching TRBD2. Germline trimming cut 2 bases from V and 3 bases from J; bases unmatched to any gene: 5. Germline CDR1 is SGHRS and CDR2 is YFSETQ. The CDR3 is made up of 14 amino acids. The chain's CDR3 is CASSFTQRGYEQYF. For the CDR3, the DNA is TGCGCCAGCAGCTTTACCCAGCGGGGCTACGAGCAGTACTTC.